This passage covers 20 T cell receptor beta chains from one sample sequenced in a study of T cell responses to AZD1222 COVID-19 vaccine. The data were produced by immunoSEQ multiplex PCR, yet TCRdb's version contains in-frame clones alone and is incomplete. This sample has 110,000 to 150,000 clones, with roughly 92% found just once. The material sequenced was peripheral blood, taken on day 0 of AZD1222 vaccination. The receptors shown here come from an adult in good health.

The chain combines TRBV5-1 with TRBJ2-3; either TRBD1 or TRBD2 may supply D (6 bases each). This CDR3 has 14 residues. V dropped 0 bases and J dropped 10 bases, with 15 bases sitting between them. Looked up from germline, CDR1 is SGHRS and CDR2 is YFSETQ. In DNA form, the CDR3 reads TGCGCCAGCAGCTTGGGGGGGGCCGTGGCTGCGCAGTATTTT. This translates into CASSLGGAVAAQYF.

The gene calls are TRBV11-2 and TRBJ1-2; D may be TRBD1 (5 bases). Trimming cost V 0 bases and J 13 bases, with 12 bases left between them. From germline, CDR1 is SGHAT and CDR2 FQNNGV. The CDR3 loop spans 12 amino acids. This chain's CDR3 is CASSLDSGPSTF. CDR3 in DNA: TGTGCCAGCAGCTTAGATTCAGGGCCGAGCACCTTC.

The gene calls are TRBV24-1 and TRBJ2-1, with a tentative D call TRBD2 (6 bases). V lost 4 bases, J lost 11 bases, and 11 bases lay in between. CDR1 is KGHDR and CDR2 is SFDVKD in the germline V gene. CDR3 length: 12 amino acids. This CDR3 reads CATSDPGEQQFF. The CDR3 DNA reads TGTGCCACCAGTGACCCGGGGGAGCAGCAGTTCTTC.

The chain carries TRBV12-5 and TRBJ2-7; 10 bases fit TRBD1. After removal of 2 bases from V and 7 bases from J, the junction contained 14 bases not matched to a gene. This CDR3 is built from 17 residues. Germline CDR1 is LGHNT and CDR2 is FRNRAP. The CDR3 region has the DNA TGTGCTAGTGGTTTGCCCCCCGGGACAGGGGATGTCAGGGAGCAGTACTTC. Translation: CASGLPPGTGDVREQYF.

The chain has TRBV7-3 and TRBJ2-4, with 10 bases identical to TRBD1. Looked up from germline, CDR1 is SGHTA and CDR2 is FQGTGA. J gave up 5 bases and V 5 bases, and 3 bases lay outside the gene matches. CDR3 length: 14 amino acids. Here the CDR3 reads CASSPGQGENIQYF. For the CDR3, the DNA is TGTGCCAGCAGCCCCGGACAGGGGGAAAACATTCAGTACTTC.

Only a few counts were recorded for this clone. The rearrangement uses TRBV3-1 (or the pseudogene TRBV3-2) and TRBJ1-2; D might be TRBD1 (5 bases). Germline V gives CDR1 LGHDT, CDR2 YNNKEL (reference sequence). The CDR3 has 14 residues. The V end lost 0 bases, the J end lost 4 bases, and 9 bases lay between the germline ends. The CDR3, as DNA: TGTGCCAGCAGCCAAGATCCGGGGGGCTATGGCTACACCTTC. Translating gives CASSQDPGGYGYTF.

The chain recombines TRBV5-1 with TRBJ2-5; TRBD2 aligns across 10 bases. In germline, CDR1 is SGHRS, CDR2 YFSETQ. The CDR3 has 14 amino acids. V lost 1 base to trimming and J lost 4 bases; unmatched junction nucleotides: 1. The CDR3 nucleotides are TGCGCCAGCAGCTTGCTAGCGGGAGCAGAGACCCAGTACTTC. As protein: CASSLLAGAETQYF.

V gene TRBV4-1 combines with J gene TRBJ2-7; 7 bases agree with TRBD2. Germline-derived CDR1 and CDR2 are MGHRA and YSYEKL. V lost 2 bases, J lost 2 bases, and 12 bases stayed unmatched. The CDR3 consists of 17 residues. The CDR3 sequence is CASSQLPPLAHAYEQYF. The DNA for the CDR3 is TGCGCCAGCAGCCAACTCCCCCCACTAGCGCACGCCTACGAGCAGTACTTC.

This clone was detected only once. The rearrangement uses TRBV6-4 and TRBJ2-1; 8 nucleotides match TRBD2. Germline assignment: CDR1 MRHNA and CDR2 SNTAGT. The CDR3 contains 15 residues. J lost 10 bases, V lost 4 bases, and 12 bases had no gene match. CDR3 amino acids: CASSAEGAGGGEQFF. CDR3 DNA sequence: TGTGCCAGCAGTGCGGAGGGCGCCGGGGGGGGAGAGCAGTTCTTC.

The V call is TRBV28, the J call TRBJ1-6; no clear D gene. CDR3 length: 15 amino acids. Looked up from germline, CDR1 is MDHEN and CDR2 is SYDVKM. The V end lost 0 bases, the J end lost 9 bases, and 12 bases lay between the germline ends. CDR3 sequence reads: CASSLWGGESSPLHF. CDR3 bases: TGTGCCAGCAGTTTATGGGGCGGGGAGAGTTCACCCCTCCACTTT. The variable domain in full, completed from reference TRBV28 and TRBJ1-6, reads DVKVTQSSRYLVKRTGEKVFLECVQDMDHENMFWYRQDPGLGLRLIYFSYDVKMKEKGDIPEGYSVSREKKERFSLILESASTNQTSMYLCASSLWGGESSPLHFGNGTRLTVT.

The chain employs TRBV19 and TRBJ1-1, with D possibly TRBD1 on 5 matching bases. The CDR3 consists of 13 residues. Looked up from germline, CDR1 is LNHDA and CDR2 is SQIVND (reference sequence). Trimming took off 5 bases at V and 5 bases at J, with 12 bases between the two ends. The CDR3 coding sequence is TGTGCCAGTAGTCCCGGGGGGAGGACTGAAGCTTTCTTT. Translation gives CASSPGGRTEAFF.

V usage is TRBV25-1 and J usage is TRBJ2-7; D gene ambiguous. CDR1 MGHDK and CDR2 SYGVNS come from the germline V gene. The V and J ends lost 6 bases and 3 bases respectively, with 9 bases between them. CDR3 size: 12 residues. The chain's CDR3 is CASSLWGYEQYF. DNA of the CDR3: TGTGCCAGCAGCCTCTGGGGCTACGAGCAGTACTTC.

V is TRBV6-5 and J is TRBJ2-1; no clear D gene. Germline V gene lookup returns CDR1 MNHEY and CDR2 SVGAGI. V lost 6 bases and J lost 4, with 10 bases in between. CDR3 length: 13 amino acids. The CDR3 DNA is TGTGCCAGCAGACGACAAGTATACAATGAGCAGTTCTTC. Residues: CASRRQVYNEQFF.

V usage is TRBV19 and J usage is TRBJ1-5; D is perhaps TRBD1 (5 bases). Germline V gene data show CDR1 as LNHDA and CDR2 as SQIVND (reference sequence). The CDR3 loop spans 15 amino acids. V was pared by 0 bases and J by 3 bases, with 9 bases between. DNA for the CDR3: TGTGCCAGTAGTATAGATTGGGGCTACAATCAGCCCCAGCATTTT. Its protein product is CASSIDWGYNQPQHF.

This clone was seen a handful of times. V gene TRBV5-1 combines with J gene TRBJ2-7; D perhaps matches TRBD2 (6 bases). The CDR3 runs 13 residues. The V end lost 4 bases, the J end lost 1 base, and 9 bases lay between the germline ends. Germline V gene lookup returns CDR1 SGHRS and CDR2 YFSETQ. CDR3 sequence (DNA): TGCGCCAGCAGCCCCCGGGAGTCCTACGAGCAGTACTTC. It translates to CASSPRESYEQYF.

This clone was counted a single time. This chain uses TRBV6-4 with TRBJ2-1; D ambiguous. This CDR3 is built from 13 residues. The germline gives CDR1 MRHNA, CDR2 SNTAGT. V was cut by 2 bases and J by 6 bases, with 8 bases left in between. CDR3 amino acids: CASSDRLGNEQFF. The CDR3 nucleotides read TGTGCCAGCAGTGACCGGCTAGGCAATGAGCAGTTCTTC.

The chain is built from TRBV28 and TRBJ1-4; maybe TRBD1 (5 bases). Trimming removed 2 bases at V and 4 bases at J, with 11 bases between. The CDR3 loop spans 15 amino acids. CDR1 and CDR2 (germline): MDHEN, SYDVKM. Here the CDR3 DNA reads TGTGCCAGCAGTTTAATTTCAGGGAATAATGAAAAACTGTTTTTT. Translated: CASSLISGNNEKLFF.

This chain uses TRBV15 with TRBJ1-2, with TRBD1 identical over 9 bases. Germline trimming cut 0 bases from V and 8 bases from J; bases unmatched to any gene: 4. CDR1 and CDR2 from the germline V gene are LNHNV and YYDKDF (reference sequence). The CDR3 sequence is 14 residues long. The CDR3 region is CATSREGQGSGYTF. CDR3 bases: TGTGCCACCAGCAGAGAAGGACAGGGGAGCGGCTACACCTTC.

The CDR3 loop reads CASRHSFTRPDTQYF. CDR3 bases: TGTGCCAGCAGGCACTCCTTTACAAGGCCAGATACGCAGTATTTT. The V call is TRBV2, the J call TRBJ2-3; D gene unclear. Germline values: CDR1 SNHLY, CDR2 FYNNEI. V was pared by 6 bases and J by 4 bases, with 17 bases between. The CDR3 covers 15 residues.

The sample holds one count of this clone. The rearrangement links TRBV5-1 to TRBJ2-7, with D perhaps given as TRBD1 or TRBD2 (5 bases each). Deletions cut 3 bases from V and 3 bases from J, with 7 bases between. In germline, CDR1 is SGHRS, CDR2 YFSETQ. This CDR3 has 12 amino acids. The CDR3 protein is CASSWDGYEQYF. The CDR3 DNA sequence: TGCGCCAGCAGCTGGGACGGCTACGAGCAGTACTTC. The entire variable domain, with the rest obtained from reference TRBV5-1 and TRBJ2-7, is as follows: KAGVTQTPRYLIKTRGQQVTLSCSPISGHRSVSWYQQTPGQGLQFLFEYFSETQRNKGNFPGRFSGRQFSNSRSEMNVSTLELGDSALYLCASSWDGYEQYFGPGTRLTVT.